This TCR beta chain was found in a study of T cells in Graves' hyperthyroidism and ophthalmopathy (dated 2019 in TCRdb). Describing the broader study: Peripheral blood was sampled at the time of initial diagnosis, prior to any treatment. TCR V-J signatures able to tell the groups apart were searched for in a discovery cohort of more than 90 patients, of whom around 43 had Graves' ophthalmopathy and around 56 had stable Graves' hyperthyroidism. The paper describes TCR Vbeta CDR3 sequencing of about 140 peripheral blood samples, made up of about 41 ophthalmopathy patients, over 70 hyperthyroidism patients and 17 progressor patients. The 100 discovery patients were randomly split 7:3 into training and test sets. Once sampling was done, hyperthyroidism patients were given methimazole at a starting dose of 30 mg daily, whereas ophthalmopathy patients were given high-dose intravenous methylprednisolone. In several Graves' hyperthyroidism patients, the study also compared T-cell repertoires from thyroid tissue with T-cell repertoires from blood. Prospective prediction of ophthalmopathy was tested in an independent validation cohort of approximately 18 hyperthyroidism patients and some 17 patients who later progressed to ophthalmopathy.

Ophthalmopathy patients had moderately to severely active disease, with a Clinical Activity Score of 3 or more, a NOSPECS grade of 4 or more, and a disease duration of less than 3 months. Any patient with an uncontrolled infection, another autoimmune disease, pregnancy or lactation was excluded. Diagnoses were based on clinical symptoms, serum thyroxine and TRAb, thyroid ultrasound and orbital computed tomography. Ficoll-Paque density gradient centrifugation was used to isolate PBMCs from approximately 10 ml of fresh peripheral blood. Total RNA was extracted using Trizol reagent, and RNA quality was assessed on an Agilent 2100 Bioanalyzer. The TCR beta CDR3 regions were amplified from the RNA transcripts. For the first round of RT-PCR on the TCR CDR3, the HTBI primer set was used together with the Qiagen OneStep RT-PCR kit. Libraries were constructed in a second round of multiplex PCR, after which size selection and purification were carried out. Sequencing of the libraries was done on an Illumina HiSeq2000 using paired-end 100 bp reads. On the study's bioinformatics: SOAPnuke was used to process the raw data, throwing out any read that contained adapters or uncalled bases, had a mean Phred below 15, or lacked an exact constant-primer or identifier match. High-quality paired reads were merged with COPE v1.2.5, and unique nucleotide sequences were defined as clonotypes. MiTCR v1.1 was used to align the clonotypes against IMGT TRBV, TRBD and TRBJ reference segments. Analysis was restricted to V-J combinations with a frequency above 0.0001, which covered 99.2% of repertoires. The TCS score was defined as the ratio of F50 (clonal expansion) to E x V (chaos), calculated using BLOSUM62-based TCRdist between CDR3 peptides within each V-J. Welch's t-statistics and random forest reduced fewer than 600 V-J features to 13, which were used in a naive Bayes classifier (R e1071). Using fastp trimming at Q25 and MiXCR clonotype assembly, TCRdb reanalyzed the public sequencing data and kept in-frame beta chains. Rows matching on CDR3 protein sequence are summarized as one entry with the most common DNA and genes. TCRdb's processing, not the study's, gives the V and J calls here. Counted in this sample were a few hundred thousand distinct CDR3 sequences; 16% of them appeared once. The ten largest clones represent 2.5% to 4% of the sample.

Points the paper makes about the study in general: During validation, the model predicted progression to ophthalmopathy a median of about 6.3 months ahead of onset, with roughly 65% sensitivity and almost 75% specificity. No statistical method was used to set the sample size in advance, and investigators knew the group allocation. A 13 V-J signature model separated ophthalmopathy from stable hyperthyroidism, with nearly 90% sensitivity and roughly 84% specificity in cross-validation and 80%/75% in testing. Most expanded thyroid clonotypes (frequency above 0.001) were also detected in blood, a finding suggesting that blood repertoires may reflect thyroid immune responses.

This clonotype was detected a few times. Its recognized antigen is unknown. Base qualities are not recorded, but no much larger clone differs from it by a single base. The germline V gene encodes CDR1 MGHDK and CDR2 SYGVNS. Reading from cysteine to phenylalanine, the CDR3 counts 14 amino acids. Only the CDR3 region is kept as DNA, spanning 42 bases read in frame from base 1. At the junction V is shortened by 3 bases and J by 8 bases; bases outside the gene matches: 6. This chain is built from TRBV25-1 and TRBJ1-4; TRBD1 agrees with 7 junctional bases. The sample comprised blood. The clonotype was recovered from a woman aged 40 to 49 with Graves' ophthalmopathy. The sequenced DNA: TGTGCCAGCAGTGACCCGGGACAGAAAGAAAAACTGTTTTTT. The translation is CASSDPGQKEKLFF. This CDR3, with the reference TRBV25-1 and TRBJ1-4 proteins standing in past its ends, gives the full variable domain EADIYQTPRYLVIGTGKKITLECSQTMGHDKMYWYQQDPGMELHLIHYSYGVNSTEKGDLSSESTVSRIRTEHFPLTLESARPSHTSQYLCASSDPGQKEKLFFGSGTQLSVL.